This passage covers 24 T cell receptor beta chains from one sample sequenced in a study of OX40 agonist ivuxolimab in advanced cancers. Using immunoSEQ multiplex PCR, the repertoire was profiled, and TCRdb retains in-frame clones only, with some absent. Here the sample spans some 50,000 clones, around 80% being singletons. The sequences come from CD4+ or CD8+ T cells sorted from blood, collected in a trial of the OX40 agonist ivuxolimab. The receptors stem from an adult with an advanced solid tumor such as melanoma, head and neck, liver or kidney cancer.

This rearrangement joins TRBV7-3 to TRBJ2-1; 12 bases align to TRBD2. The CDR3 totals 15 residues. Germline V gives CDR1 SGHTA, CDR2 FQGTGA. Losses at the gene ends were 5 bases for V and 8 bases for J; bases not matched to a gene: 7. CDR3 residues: CASSPSGGASDEQFF. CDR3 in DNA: TGTGCCAGCAGCCCTAGCGGGGGGGCCTCAGATGAGCAGTTCTTC.

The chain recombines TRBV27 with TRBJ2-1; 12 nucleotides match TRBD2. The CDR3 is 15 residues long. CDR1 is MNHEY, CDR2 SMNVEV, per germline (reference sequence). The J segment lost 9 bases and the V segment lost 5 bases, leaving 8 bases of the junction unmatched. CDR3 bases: TGTGCCAGCAGTCCCCGGACTAGCGGGATTGGTGAGCAGTTCTTC. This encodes CASSPRTSGIGEQFF.

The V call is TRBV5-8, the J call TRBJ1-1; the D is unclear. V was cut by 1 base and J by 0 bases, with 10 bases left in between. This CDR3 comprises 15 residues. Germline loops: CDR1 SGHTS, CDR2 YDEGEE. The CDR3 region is CASSLRGFMNTEAFF. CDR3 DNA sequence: TGTGCCAGCAGCTTGCGGGGTTTCATGAACACTGAAGCTTTCTTT.

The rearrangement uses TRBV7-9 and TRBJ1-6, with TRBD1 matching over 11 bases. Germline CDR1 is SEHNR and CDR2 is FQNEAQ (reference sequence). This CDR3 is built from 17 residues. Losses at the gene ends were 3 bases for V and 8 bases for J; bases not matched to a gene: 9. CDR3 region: CASSFGTGGLGDSPLHF. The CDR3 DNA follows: TGTGCCAGCAGCTTCGGGACAGGGGGGCTGGGGGATTCACCCCTCCACTTT.

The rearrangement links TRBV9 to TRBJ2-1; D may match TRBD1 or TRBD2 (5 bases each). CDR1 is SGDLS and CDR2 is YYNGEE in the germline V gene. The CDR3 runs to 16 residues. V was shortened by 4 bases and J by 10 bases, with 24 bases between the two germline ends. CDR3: CASSPLSRDPGGEQFF. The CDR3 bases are TGTGCCAGCAGCCCCCTCTCCCGGGACCCTGGAGGAGAGCAGTTCTTC.

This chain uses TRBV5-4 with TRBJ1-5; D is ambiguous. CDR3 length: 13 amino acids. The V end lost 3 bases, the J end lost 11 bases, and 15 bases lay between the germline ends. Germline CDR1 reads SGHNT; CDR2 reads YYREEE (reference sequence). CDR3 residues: CASSSISGDTQHF. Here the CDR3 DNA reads TGTGCCAGCAGCTCCATTTCGGGCGACACCCAGCATTTT.

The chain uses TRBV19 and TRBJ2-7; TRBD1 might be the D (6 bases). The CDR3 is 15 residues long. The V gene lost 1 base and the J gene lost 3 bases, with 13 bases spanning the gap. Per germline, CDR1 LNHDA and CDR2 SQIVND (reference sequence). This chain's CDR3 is CASSIGSQGFYEQYF. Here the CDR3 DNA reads TGTGCCAGTAGTATAGGGTCACAGGGTTTCTACGAGCAGTACTTC.

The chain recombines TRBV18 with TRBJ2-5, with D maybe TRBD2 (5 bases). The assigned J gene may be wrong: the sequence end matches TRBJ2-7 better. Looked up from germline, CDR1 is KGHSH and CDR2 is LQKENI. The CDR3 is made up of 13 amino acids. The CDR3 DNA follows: TGTGCCAGCTCACCTCAAAGCGGCTACGAGCAGTACTTC. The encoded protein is CASSPQSGYEQYF.

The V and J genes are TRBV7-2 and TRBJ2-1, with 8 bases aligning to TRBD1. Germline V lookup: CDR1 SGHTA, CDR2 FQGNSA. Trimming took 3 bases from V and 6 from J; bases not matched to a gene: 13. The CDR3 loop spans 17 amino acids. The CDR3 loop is CASSLAPGGVESNEQFF. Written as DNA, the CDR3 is TGTGCCAGCAGCTTGGCCCCAGGGGGCGTAGAAAGCAATGAGCAGTTCTTC.

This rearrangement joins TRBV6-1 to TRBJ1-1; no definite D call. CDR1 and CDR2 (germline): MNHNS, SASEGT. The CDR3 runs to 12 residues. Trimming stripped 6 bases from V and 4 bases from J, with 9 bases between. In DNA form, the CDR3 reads TGTGCCAGCAGCCTTGAGATCACTGAAGCTTTCTTT. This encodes CASSLEITEAFF.

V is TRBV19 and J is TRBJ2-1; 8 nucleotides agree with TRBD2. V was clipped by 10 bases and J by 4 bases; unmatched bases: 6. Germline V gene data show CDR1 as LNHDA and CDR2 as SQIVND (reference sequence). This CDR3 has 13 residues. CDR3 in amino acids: CATRRGGYNEQFF. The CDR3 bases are TGTGCCACCCGCCGGGGGGGGTACAATGAGCAGTTCTTC.

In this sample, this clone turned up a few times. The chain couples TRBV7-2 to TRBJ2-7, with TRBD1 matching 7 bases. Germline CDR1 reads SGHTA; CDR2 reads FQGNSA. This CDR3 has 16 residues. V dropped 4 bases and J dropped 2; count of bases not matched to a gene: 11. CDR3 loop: CASSSRGTGVAYEQYF. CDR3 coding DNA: TGTGCCAGCAGCTCCCGAGGAACAGGGGTAGCCTACGAGCAGTACTTC.

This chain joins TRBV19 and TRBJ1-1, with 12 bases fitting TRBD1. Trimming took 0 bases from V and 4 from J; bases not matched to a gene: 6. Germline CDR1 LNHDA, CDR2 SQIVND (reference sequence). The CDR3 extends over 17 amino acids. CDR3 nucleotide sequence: TGTGCCAGTAGTATAGATTGGGGACAGGGGGCACGCACTGAAGCTTTCTTT. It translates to CASSIDWGQGARTEAFF.

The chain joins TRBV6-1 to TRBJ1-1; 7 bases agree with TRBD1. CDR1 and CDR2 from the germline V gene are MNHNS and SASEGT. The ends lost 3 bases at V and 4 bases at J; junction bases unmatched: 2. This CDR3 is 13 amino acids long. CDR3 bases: TGTGCCAGCAGTGATCAGGGGGGCACTGAAGCTTTCTTT. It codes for CASSDQGGTEAFF.

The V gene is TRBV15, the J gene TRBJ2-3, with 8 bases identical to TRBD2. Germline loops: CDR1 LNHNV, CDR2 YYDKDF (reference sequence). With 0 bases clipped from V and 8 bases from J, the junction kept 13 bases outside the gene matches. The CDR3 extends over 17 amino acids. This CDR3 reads CATSRDNWGTSVSTQYF. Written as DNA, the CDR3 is TGTGCCACCAGCAGAGATAACTGGGGGACTAGTGTCTCTACGCAGTATTTT.

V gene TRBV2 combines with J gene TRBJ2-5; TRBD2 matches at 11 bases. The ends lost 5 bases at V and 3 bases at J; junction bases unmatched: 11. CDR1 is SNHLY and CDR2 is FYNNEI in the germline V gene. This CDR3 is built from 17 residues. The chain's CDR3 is CASSRRWGLAVEETQYF. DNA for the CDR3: TGTGCCAGCAGTCGAAGATGGGGACTAGCGGTGGAAGAGACCCAGTACTTC.

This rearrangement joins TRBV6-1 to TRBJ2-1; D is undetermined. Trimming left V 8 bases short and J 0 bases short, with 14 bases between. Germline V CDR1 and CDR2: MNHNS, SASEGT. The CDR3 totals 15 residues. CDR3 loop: CASGQPGTSYNEQFF. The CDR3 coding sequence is TGTGCCAGCGGGCAGCCAGGTACCTCCTACAATGAGCAGTTCTTC.

The CDR3 sequence: CASNAAGGGGYTF. CDR3 nucleotides: TGTGCCAGCAACGCGGCTGGGGGCGGGGGCTACACCTTC. The chain employs TRBV28 and TRBJ1-2, with a weak D call TRBD1 (6 bases). Germline-derived CDR1 and CDR2 are MDHEN and SYDVKM. The CDR3 has 13 amino acids. V shed 7 bases and J shed 8 bases, with 17 bases lying between them.

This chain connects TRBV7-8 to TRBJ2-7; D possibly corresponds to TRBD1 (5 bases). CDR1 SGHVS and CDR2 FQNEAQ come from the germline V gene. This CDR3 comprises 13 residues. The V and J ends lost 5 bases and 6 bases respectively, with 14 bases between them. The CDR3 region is CASSPPRVGEQYF. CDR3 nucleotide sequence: TGTGCCAGCAGCCCCCCCAGGGTAGGCGAGCAGTACTTC.

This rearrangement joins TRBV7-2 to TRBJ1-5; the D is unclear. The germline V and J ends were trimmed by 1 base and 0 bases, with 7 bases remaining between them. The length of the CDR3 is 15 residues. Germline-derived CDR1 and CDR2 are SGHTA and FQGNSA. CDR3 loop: CASSLDGTSNQPQHF. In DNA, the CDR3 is TGTGCCAGCAGCTTAGACGGTACTAGCAATCAGCCCCAGCATTTT.

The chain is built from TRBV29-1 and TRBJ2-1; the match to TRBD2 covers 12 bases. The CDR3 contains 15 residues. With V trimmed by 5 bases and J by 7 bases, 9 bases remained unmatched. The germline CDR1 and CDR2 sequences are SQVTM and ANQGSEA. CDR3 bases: TGCAGCGTTTCGAAGCTAGCGGGAGGGGCGAATGAGCAGTTCTTC. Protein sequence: CSVSKLAGGANEQFF.

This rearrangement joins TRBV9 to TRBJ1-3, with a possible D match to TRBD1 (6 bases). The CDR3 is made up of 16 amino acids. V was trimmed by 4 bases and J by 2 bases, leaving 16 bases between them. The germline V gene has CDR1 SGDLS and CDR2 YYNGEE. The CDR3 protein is CASSLRLQGTGNTIYF. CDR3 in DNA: TGTGCCAGCAGCCTCCGCCTACAGGGAACTGGAAACACCATATATTTT.

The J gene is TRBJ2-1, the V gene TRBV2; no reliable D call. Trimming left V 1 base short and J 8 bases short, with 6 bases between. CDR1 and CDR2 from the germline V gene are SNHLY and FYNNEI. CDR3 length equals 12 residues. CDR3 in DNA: TGTGCCAGCAGTGAAGGTCGTGATGAGCAGTTCTTC. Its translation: CASSEGRDEQFF.

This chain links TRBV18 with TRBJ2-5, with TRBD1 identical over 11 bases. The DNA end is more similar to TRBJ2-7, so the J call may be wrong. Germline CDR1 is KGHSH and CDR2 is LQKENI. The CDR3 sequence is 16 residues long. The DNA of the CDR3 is TGTGCCAGCTCACCAATCCCGGGACAGGGGGTCTACGAGCAGTACTTC. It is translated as CASSPIPGQGVYEQYF.